This paragraph reports one T cell receptor beta chain. TCRdb keeps only in-frame clones here, not all; method: immunoSEQ multiplex PCR. The sample records some 150,000 clones, roughly 90% being singletons. These data belong to a study of blood T cell repertoires in COVID-19. Participants were aged about 18 to 89 years from approximately 25 US areas. The CDR3 spans 17 residues. Germline-derived CDR1 and CDR2 are LNHNV and YYDKDF (reference sequence). V lost 4 bases, J lost 5 bases, and 10 bases stayed unmatched. The TCR comes from a woman in her twenties or thirties with acute COVID-19. Sequenced input: PBMCs or T cells enriched from blood (not recorded which). This chain connects TRBV15 to TRBJ2-1, with 11 bases identical to TRBD2. DNA of the CDR3: TGTGCCACCAGCAAGGTATCCCTAGCGGGAGGAAACAATGAGCAGTTCTTC. This translates into CATSKVSLAGGNNEQFF.